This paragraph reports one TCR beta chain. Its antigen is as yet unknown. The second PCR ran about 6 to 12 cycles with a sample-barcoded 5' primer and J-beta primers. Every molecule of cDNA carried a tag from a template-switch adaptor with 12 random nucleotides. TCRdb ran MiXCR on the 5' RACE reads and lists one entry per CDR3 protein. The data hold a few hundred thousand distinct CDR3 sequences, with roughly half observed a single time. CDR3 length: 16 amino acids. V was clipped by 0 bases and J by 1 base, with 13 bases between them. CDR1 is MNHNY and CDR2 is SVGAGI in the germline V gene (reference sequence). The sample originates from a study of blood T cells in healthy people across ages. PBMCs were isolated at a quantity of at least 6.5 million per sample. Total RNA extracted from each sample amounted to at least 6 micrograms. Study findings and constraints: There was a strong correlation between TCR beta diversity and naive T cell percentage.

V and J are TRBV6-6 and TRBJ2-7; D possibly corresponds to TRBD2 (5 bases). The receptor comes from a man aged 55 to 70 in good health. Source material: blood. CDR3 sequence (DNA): TGTGCCAGCAGTTACTCGGTCCTGGAGGCTTCCTACGAGCAGTACTTC. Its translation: CASSYSVLEASYEQYF.